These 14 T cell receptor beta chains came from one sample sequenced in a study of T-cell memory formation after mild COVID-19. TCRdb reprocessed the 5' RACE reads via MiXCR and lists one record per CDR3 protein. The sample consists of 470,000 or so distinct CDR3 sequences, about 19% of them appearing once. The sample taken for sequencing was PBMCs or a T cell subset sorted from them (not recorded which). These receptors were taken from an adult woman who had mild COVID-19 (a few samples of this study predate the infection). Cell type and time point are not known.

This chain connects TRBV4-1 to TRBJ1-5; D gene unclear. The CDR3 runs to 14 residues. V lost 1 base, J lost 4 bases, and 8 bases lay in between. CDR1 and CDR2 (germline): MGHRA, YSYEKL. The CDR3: CASSQVTQNQPQHF. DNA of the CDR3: TGCGCCAGCAGCCAAGTTACCCAAAATCAGCCCCAGCATTTT.

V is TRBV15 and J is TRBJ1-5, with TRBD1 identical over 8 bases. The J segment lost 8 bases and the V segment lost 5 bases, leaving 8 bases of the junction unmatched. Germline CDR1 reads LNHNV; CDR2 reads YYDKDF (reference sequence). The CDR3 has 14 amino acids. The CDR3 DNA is TGTGCCACCAGCGGCGACAGGGGTAATGAGCCCCAGCATTTT. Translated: CATSGDRGNEPQHF.

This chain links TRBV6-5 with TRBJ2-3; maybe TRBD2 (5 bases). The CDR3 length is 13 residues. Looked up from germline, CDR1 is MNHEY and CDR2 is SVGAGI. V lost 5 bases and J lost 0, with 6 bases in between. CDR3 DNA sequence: TGTGCCAGCAGTGACTATAGCACAGATACGCAGTATTTT. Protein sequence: CASSDYSTDTQYF.

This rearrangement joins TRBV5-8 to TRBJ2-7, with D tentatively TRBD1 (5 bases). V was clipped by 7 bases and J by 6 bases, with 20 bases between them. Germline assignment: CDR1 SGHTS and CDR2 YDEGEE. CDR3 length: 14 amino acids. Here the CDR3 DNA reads TGTGCCAGCTGCCCCCGACAGTCGACGGGCGAGCAGTACTTC. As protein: CASCPRQSTGEQYF.

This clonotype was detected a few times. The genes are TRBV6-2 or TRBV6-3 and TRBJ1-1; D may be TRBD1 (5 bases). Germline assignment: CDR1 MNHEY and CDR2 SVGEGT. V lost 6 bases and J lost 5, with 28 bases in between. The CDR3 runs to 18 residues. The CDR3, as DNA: TGTGCCAGCAGCCCACAGCGGAGAAGGGGCAGAATGGTTACTGAAGCTTTCTTT. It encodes CASSPQRRRGRMVTEAFF.

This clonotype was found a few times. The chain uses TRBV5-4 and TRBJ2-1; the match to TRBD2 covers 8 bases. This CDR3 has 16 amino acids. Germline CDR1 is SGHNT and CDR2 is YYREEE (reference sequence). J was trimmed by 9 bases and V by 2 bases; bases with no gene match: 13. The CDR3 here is CASSFRFGGAYSEQFF. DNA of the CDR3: TGTGCCAGCAGCTTCCGCTTCGGGGGGGCGTATAGTGAGCAGTTCTTC.

CDR3 amino acids: CSAIPGAGADTQYF. Here the CDR3 DNA reads TGCAGTGCTATCCCCGGAGCGGGGGCGGATACGCAGTATTTT. The V gene is TRBV20-1, the J gene TRBJ2-3, with 8 bases lining up with TRBD2. After removal of 4 bases from V and 6 bases from J, the junction contained 9 bases not matched to a gene. The germline V gene encodes CDR1 DFQATT and CDR2 SNEGSKA (reference sequence). The CDR3 consists of 14 residues.

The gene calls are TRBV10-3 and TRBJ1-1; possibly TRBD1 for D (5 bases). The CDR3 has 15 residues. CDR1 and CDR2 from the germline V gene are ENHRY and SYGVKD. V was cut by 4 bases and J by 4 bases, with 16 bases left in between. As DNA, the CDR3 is TGTGCCATCAGTGCCCTCCTGGATCAGGGCACTGAAGCTTTCTTT. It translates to CAISALLDQGTEAFF.

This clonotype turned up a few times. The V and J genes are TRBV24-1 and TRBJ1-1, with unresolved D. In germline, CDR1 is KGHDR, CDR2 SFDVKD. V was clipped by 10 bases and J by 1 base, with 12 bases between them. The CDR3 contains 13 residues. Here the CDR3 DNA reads TGTGCCACGAAGACGGCCCAGAACACTGAAGCTTTCTTT. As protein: CATKTAQNTEAFF.

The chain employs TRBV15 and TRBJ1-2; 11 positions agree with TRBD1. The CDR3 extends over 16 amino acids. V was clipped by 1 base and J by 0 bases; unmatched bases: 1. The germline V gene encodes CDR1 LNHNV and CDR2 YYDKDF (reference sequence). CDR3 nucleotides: TGTGCCACCAGCAGAGGGACAGGGGGCACTAACTATGGCTACACCTTC. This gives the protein CATSRGTGGTNYGYTF.

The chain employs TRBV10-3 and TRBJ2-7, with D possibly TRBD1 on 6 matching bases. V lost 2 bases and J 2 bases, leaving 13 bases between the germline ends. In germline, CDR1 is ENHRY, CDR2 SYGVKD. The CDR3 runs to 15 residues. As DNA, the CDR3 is TGTGCCATCAGTGAGACCCGGGACATAACCTACGAGCAGTACTTC. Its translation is CAISETRDITYEQYF.

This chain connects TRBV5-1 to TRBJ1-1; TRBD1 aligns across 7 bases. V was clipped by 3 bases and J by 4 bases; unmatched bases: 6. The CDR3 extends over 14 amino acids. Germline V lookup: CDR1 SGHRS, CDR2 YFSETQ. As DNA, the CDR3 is TGCGCCAGCAGCTCACAGGGGTCGGGCACTGAAGCTTTCTTT. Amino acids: CASSSQGSGTEAFF.

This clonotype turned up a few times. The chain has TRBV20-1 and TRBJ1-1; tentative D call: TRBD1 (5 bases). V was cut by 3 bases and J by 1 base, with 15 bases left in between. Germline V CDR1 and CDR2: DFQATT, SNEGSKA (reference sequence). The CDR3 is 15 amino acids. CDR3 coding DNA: TGCAGTGCTAGGATCGTAACAGGAAAGAACACTGAAGCTTTCTTT. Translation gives CSARIVTGKNTEAFF.

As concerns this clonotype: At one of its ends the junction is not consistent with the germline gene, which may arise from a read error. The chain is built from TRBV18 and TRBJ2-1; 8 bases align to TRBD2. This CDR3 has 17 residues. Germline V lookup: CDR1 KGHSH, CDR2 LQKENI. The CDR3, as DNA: TGTGCCGGCTCACCCCGACCCGGGACTAGCTCCTACAATGAGCAGTTCTTC. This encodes CAGSPRPGTSSYNEQFF.